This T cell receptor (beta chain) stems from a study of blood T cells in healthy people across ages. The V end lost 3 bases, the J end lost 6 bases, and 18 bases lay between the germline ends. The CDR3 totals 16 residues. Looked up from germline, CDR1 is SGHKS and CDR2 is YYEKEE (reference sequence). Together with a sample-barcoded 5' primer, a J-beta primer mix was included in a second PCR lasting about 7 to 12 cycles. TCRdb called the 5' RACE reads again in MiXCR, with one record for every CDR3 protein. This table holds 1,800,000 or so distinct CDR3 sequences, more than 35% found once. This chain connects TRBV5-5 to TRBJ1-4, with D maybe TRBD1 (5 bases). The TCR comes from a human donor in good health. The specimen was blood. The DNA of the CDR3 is TGTGCCAGCAGCTATGGGGCCACGGCGGGTTATGAAAAACTGTTTTTT. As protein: CASSYGATAGYEKLFF.